This note documents a single T cell receptor beta chain sequence. In the original workflow: Quantification of nucleated cells was approximated via reference gene primer amplification. Assay used: immunoSEQ multiplex PCR; TCRdb lists only in-frame clones, some missing. V, J and clone size are those of that table, while D and trimming were read from the DNA. The repertoire has 650,000 to 800,000 clones, over 80% of them found once; the top ten carry about 0.24%. The data were obtained in a study of blood T cell repertoires in COVID-19. Across the study: In each case, the material was cDNA or gDNA derived from T cells, B-cell-depleted T cells, or PBMCs.

In germline, CDR1 is GTSNPN, CDR2 SVGIG (reference sequence). V lost 4 bases to trimming and J lost 10 bases; unmatched junction nucleotides: 10. The CDR3 sequence is 14 residues long. This sequence joins TRBV30 and TRBJ1-6; TRBD1 agrees at 7 bases. The TCR was taken from a woman under 30 with acute or convalescent COVID-19. The sequenced sample was peripheral blood. CDR3 loop: CAWKLRGSWSPLHF. The CDR3 bases are TGTGCCTGGAAGCTCAGGGGGAGCTGGTCACCCCTCCACTTT.